Included here is one T cell receptor (beta chain) sequence, with context. Its antigen remains unknown. This entry belongs to a study of response to subunit inactivated influenza vaccine. This CDR3 is 14 amino acids long. The V end was cut by 3 bases, the J end by 6 bases, with 9 bases between. CDR1 SGHTA and CDR2 FQGNSA come from the germline V gene. TCRdb re-called the RT-PCR reads with MiXCR, one entry per CDR3 protein. The sample lists hundreds of thousands of distinct CDR3 sequences; about 11% were seen once. General study results and limits: New T cells are recruited in small numbers by each seasonal influenza vaccination, according to the authors' suggestion.

These same records also appear under a second study, on T cells expressing NK-cell markers. This second report adds: The authors generated TCR beta cDNA through 5'RACE template switching with UMIs. From sorted CD3+CD56+NKG2C+, CD3+CD56+NKG2C- and CD3+CD56-NKG2C+ T cells came the TCR beta repertoires. Serological testing identified most of the eight sequenced donors as HCMV-seropositive and one as seronegative. The authors restricted sorting to alpha-beta TCR T cells with an anti-gamma-delta TCR antibody in several experiments.

The sequencing here drew on PBMCs from blood, taken on the day of vaccination. The sequence was obtained from a man aged 45-65 years who received an inactivated influenza vaccine. The chain combines TRBV7-2 with TRBJ1-6; a weak D match, TRBD1 (5 bases). The CDR3 DNA reads as TGTGCCAGCAGCTTCAGGGATCCTAATTCACCCCTCCACTTT. Amino acids: CASSFRDPNSPLHF.